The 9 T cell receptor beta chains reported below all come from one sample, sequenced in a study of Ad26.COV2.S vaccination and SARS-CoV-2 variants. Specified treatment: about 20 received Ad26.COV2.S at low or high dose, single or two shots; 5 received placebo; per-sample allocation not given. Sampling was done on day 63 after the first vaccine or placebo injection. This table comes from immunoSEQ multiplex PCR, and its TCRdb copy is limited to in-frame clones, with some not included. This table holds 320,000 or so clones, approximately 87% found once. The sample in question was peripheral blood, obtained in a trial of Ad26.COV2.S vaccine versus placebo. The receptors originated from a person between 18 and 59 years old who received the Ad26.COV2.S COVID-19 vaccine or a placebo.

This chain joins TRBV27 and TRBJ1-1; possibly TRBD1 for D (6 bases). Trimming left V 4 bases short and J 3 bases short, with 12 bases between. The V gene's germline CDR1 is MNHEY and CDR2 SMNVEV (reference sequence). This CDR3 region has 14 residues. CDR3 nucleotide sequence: TGTGCCAGCAGTTATCTAGGGGGGGACACTGAAGCTTTCTTT. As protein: CASSYLGGDTEAFF.

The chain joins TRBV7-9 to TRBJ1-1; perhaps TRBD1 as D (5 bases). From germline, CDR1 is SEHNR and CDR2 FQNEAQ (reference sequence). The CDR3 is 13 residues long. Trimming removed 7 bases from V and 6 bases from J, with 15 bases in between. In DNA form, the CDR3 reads TGTGCCAGCACCGAAAACGACAGCCCTGAAGCTTTCTTT. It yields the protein CASTENDSPEAFF.

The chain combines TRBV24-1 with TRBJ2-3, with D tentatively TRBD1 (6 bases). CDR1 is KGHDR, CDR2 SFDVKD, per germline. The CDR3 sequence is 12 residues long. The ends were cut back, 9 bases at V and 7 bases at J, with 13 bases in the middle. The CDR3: CATAETGHTQYF. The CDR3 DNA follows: TGTGCCACCGCGGAGACAGGCCATACGCAGTATTTT.

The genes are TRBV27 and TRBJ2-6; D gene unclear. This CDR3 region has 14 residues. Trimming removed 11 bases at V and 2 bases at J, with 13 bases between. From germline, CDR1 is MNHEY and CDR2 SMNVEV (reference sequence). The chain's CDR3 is CASAMVAGANVLTF. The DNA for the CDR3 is TGTGCCTCTGCCATGGTTGCTGGGGCCAACGTCCTGACTTTC.

CDR3 protein: CASRDRVGTEAFF. CDR3 coding DNA: TGTGCCAGCAGGGACAGGGTGGGCACTGAAGCTTTCTTT. The chain is built from TRBV7-2 and TRBJ1-1, with 8 bases fitting TRBD1. CDR1 and CDR2 (germline): SGHTA, FQGNSA. The CDR3 covers 13 residues. V lost 6 bases and J lost 4; bases outside the gene matches: 4.

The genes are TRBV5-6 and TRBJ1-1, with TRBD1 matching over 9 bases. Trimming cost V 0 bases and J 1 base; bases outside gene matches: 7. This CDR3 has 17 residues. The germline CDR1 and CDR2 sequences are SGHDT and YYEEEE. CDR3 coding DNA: TGTGCCAGCAGCTTGGAACAGGGGGCCTTTGGGAACACTGAAGCTTTCTTT. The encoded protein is CASSLEQGAFGNTEAFF.

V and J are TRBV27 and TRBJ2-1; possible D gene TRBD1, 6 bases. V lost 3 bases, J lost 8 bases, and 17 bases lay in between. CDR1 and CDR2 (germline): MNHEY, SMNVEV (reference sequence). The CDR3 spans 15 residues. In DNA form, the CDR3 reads TGTGCCAGCAGTTTGGGGAGCCCTCCAGGGGATGAGCAGTTCTTC. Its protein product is CASSLGSPPGDEQFF.

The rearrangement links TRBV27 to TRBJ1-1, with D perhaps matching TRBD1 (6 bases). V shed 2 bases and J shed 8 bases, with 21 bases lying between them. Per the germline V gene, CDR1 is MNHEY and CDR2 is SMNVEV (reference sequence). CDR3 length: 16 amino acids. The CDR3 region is CASSLGGAGVGSEAFF. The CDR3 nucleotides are TGTGCCAGCAGTTTAGGGGGGGCAGGGGTCGGTTCCGAAGCTTTCTTT.

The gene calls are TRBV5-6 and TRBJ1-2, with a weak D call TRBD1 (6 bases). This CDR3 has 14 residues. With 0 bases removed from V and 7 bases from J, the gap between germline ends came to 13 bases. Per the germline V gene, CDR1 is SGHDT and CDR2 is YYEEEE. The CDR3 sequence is CASSLGQGNRGYTF. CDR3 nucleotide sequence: TGTGCCAGCAGCTTGGGCCAGGGGAATCGTGGCTACACCTTC.